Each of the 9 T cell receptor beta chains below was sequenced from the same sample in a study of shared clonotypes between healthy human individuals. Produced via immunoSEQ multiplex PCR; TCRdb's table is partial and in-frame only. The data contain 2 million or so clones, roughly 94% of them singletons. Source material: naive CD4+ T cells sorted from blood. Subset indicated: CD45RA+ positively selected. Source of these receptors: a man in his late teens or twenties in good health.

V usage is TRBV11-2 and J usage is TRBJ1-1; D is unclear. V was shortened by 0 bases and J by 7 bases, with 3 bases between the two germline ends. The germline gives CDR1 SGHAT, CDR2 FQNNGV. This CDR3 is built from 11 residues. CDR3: CASSLESEAFF. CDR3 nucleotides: TGTGCCAGCAGCTTAGAGAGTGAAGCTTTCTTT.

Here the CDR3 DNA reads TGTGCCAGTAGTGAGGGAGCTCGGTACGAGCAGTACTTC. Translation gives CASSEGARYEQYF. The chain couples TRBV19 to TRBJ2-7; a weak D match, TRBD2 (5 bases). This CDR3 is 13 amino acids long. From germline, CDR1 is LNHDA and CDR2 SQIVND (reference sequence). The ends were cut back, 5 bases at V and 4 bases at J, with 12 bases in the middle. Full variable domain (missing parts from reference TRBV19 and TRBJ2-7): DGGITQSPKYLFRKEGQNVTLSCEQNLNHDAMYWYRQDPGQGLRLIYYSQIVNDFQKGDIAEGYSVSREKKESFPLTVTSAQKNPTAFYLCASSEGARYEQYFGPGTRLTVT.

The CDR3 loop reads CASSSDRGRETQYF. The CDR3 nucleotides read TGTGCCAGCAGTTCGGACAGGGGGCGAGAGACCCAGTACTTC. The chain employs TRBV25-1 and TRBJ2-5; 11 bases agree with TRBD1. The germline V gene encodes CDR1 MGHDK and CDR2 SYGVNS. The CDR3 runs to 14 residues. J was trimmed by 4 bases and V by 5 bases; bases with no gene match: 3.

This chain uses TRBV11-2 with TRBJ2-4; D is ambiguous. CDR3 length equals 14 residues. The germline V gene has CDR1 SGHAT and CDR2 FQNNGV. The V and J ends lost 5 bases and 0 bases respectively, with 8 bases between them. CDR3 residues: CASSPDLAKNIQYF. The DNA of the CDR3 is TGTGCCAGCAGCCCAGATTTAGCCAAAAACATTCAGTACTTC.

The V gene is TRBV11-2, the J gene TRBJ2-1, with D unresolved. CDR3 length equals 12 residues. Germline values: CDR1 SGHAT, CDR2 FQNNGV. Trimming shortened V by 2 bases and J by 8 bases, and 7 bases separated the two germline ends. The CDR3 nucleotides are TGTGCCAGCAGCTTACGAGCTGATGAGCAGTTCTTC. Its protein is CASSLRADEQFF.

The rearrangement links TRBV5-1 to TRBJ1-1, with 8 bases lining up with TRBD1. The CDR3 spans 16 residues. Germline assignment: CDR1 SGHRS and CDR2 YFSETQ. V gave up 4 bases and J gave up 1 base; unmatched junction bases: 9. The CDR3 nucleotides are TGCGCCAGCAGCCTACCACAGGGGGTAGGGAACACTGAAGCTTTCTTT. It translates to CASSLPQGVGNTEAFF.

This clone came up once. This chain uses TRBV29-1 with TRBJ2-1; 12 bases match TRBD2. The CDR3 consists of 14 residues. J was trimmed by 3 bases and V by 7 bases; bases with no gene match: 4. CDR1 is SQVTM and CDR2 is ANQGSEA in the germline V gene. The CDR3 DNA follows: TGCAGCGCTTGGACTAGCGGGGTCTACAATGAGCAGTTCTTC. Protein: CSAWTSGVYNEQFF.

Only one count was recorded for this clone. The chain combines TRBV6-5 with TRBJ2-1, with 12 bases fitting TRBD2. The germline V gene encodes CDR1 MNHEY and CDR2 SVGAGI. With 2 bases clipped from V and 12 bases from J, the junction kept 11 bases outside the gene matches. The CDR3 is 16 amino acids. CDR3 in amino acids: CASSYRLAGDLRAQFF. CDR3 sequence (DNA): TGTGCCAGCAGTTACCGACTAGCGGGGGACCTGAGGGCGCAGTTCTTC.

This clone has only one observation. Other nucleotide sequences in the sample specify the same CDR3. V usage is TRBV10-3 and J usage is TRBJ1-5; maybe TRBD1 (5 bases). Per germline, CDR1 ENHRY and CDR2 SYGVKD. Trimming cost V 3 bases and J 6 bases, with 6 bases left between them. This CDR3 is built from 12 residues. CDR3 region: CAISDGGQPQHF. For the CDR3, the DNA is TGTGCCATCAGTGATGGGGGTCAGCCCCAGCATTTT.